The 13 T cell receptor beta chains below all came from one sample that was sequenced in a study of T cell changes during pregnancy in multiple sclerosis. Sequencing was performed with immunoSEQ multiplex PCR; in TCRdb, only in-frame clones are kept and a portion is missing. The sample comprises more than 55,000 clones, under 95% of which are singletons, and 1.3% rests with the top ten. The sequencing here drew on peripheral blood, taken in the second trimester of pregnancy. The receptors originated from a female donor with multiple sclerosis, enrolled in a pregnancy study.

The CDR3 protein is CASSSDRVKLFF. In nucleotides, the CDR3 is TGTGCCAGCAGCTCCGACAGGGTTAAACTGTTTTTT. The genes are TRBV6-5 and TRBJ1-4, with 7 bases matching TRBD1. CDR1 and CDR2 from the germline V gene are MNHEY and SVGAGI. The CDR3 covers 12 residues. V gave up 6 bases and J gave up 11 bases; unmatched junction bases: 6.

J is TRBJ2-3 and V is TRBV7-8; D not resolved. Germline V lookup: CDR1 SGHVS, CDR2 FQNEAQ. Trimming took off 1 base at V and 1 base at J, with 9 bases between the two ends. CDR3 length: 15 residues. CDR3 sequence reads: CASSLGGPGTDTQYF. The CDR3 region has the DNA TGTGCCAGCAGCTTAGGAGGTCCTGGCACAGATACGCAGTATTTT.

V is TRBV6-4 and J is TRBJ1-2, with 8 nucleotides matching TRBD1. V was clipped by 7 bases and J by 8 bases; unmatched bases: 12. The V gene's germline CDR1 is MRHNA and CDR2 SNTAGT. This CDR3 comprises 14 residues. CDR3 sequence: CASKNTGGDQGYTF. DNA of the CDR3: TGTGCCAGCAAAAATACAGGGGGGGATCAAGGCTACACCTTC.

This chain connects TRBV2 to TRBJ2-7; 7 bases are a match to TRBD1. From germline, CDR1 is SNHLY and CDR2 FYNNEI. Trimming removed 4 bases from V and 5 bases from J; junction bases left unmatched: 2. There are 12 residues in the CDR3. In nucleotides, the CDR3 is TGTGCCAGCAGTGGGCAGGGGGACGAGCAGTACTTC. Protein sequence: CASSGQGDEQYF.

The rearrangement links TRBV6-4 to TRBJ2-2, with D possibly being TRBD2 (5 bases). The CDR3 length is 14 residues. Trimming left V 6 bases short and J 6 bases short, with 14 bases between. Germline lookup yields CDR1 MRHNA and CDR2 SNTAGT. The CDR3 region has the DNA TGTGCCAGCAGCCCCGGTTGGACTCCCGGGGAGCTGTTTTTT. Translation gives CASSPGWTPGELFF.

The CDR3 protein is CASSLAWASGDNTGELFF. For the CDR3, the DNA is TGCGCCAGCAGCTTGGCCTGGGCTAGCGGGGATAACACCGGGGAGCTGTTTTTT. The chain combines TRBV5-1 with TRBJ2-2; 9 nucleotides line up with TRBD2. Germline lookup yields CDR1 SGHRS and CDR2 YFSETQ. CDR3 length equals 18 residues. Unmatched junction bases numbered 8, after V lost 0 bases and J lost 2 bases.

V usage is TRBV2 and J usage is TRBJ2-3; TRBD1 matches at 7 bases. Germline CDR1 and CDR2: SNHLY and FYNNEI. The CDR3 covers 15 residues. V trimming: 6 bases; J trimming: 2 bases; junction bases outside the gene matches: 8. The CDR3 DNA follows: TGTGCCAGCAGCCCGGGACAGACTACCACAGATACGCAGTATTTT. This encodes CASSPGQTTTDTQYF.

The chain's CDR3 is CASSEVTGLGRRELADTQYF. The CDR3 nucleotides read TGTGCCAGCAGTGAGGTAACGGGACTAGGACGCCGGGAGCTCGCAGATACGCAGTATTTT. The chain carries TRBV2 and TRBJ2-3; TRBD2 matches 8 bases. The CDR3 is made up of 20 amino acids. Germline lookup yields CDR1 SNHLY and CDR2 FYNNEI. With 3 bases clipped from V and 4 bases from J, the junction kept 21 bases outside the gene matches.

This chain joins TRBV9 and TRBJ2-7, with D possibly being TRBD1 (6 bases). Germline V gives CDR1 SGDLS, CDR2 YYNGEE. The CDR3 totals 13 residues. V dropped 3 bases and J dropped 7 bases, with 14 bases sitting between them. In nucleotides, the CDR3 is TGTGCCAGCAGCGCGACAGGATTCGGGGAGCAGTACTTC. Translating it yields CASSATGFGEQYF.

The chain couples TRBV5-1 to TRBJ2-1, with 8 bases that match TRBD1. Germline lookup yields CDR1 SGHRS and CDR2 YFSETQ. The CDR3 extends over 14 amino acids. Unmatched junction bases numbered 8, after V lost 5 bases and J lost 7 bases. CDR3 sequence reads: CASRDRAEFNEQFF. As DNA, the CDR3 is TGCGCCAGCAGGGACAGGGCTGAATTTAATGAGCAGTTCTTC.

V gene TRBV7-9 combines with J gene TRBJ2-3; D is possibly TRBD1 (5 bases). CDR1 is SEHNR, CDR2 FQNEAQ, per germline (reference sequence). This CDR3 contains 15 residues. V was shortened by 1 base and J by 2 bases, with 10 bases between the two germline ends. The chain's CDR3 is CASSLDRTITDTQYF. CDR3 nucleotide sequence: TGTGCCAGCAGCTTAGACAGGACCATCACAGATACGCAGTATTTT.

A single count supports this clone. This sequence joins TRBV5-6 and TRBJ2-2, with 8 bases lining up with TRBD2. After removal of 0 bases from V and 2 bases from J, the junction contained 6 bases not matched to a gene. CDR3 length: 17 residues. CDR1 is SGHDT, CDR2 YYEEEE, per germline. The CDR3 DNA sequence: TGTGCCAGCAGCTTGGGGGCTAGCGGGTTCAACACCGGGGAGCTGTTTTTT. Translation: CASSLGASGFNTGELFF.

The chain joins TRBV18 to TRBJ2-3, with TRBD1 identical over 7 bases. CDR1 and CDR2 from the germline V gene are KGHSH and LQKENI. Unmatched junction bases numbered 4, after V lost 4 bases and J lost 3 bases. The CDR3 covers 14 residues. The CDR3, as DNA: TGTGCCAGCTCACAGGGGGCGAGGACAGATACGCAGTATTTT. Translating gives CASSQGARTDTQYF.